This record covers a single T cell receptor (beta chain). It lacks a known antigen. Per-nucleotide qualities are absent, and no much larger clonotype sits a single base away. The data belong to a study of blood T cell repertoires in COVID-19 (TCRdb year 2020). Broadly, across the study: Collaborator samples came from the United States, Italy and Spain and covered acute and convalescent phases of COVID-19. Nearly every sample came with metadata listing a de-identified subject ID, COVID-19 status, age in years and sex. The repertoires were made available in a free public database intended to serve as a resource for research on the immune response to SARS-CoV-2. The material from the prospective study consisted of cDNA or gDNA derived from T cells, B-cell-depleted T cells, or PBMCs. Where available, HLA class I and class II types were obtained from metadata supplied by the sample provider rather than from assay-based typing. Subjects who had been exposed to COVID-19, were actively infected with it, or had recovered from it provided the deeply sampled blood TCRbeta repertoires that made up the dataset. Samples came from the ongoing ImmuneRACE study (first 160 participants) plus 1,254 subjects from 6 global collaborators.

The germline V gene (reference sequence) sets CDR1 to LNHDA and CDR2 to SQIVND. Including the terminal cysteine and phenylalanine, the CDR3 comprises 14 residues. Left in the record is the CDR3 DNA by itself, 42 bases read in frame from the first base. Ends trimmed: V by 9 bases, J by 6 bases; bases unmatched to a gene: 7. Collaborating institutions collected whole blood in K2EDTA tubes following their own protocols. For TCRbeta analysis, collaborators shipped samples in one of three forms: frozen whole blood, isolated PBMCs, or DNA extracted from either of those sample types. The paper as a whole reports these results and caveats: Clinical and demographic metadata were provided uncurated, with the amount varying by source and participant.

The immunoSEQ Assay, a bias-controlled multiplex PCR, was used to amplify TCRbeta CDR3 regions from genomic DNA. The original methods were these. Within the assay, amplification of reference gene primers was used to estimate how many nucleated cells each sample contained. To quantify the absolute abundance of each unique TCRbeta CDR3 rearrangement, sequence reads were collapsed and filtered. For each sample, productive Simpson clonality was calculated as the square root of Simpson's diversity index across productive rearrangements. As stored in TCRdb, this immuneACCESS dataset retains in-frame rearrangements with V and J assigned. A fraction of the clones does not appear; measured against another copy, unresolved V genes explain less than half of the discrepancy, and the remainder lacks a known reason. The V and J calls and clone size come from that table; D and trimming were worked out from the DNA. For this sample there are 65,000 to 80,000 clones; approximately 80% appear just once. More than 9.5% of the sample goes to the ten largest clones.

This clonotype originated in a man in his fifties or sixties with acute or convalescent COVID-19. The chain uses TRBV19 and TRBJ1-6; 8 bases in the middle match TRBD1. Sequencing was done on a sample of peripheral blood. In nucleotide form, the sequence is TGTGCCAGCCAAGTGACAGGGGTTAATTCACCCCTCCACTTT. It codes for CASQVTGVNSPLHF.